A single sample gave rise to the 16 T cell receptor beta chains below, sequenced in a study of blood T cell repertoires in COVID-19. Profiled with immunoSEQ multiplex PCR; TCRdb holds only in-frame clones, not every one. The sample lists approximately 300,000 clones, about 92% occurring once. The sequencing sample was made of PBMCs or T cells enriched from blood (not recorded which). The receptor source for this set is a man aged 60 to 69 who had recovered from COVID-19.

The J gene is TRBJ2-7, the V gene TRBV7-6; a weak D match, TRBD2 (6 bases). The ends were cut back, 4 bases at V and 4 bases at J, with 11 bases in the middle. The CDR3 spans 13 residues. The germline CDR1 and CDR2 sequences are SGHVS and FNYEAQ. CDR3 coding DNA: TGTGCCAGCAGCTCTTGGGGGGATTACGAGCAGTACTTC. Encoded protein: CASSSWGDYEQYF.

The chain's CDR3 is CASRDGTGVHQPQHF. In DNA, the CDR3 is TGTGCCAGCAGAGACGGGACAGGGGTTCATCAGCCCCAGCATTTT. This sequence joins TRBV2 and TRBJ1-5, with 10 bases matching TRBD1. Germline CDR1 SNHLY, CDR2 FYNNEI. V trimming: 6 bases; J trimming: 5 bases; junction bases outside the gene matches: 7. This CDR3 is 15 amino acids long.

The CDR3, as DNA: TGTGCCAGCAGTCCCAGGGGGGAAAGGCAGCCCCAGCATTTT. Its protein is CASSPRGERQPQHF. The chain links TRBV27 to TRBJ1-5; 7 bases are shared with TRBD1. CDR1 and CDR2 (germline): MNHEY, SMNVEV (reference sequence). V shed 5 bases, J shed 7 bases, and the junction held 8 bases outside the gene matches. The CDR3 contains 14 residues.

The chain joins TRBV9 to TRBJ2-1; D is perhaps TRBD1 (5 bases). Trimming pared 3 bases from V and 9 bases from J, leaving 13 bases between. From germline, CDR1 is SGDLS and CDR2 YYNGEE. The CDR3 is made up of 13 amino acids. DNA for the CDR3: TGTGCCAGCAGCGGACTCAGGGTCGGTGAGCAGTTCTTC. Amino acids: CASSGLRVGEQFF. Full variable domain (rest looked up from reference TRBV9 and TRBJ2-1): DSGVTQTPKHLITATGQRVTLRCSPRSGDLSVYWYQQSLDQGLQFLIQYYNGEERAKGNILERFSAQQFPDLHSELNLSSLELGDSALYFCASSGLRVGEQFFGPGTRLTVL.

V usage is TRBV10-3 and J usage is TRBJ2-1; the match to TRBD1 covers 11 bases. The CDR3 is made up of 15 amino acids. CDR1 and CDR2 from the germline V gene are ENHRY and SYGVKD. With 6 bases clipped from V and 6 bases from J, the junction kept 7 bases outside the gene matches. This CDR3 reads CAISQGQGGANEQFF. The CDR3 DNA is TGTGCCATCAGCCAGGGACAGGGGGGTGCCAATGAGCAGTTCTTC.

The chain couples TRBV6-5 to TRBJ2-7, with 7 bases aligning to TRBD2. Germline-derived CDR1 and CDR2 are MNHEY and SVGAGI. CDR3 length: 12 amino acids. V was clipped by 6 bases and J by 6 bases; unmatched bases: 5. CDR3 nucleotides: TGTGCCAGCAGCCCACCGGGGGGCGAGCAGTACTTC. Amino acid sequence: CASSPPGGEQYF.

J is TRBJ1-1 and V is TRBV30, with 8 bases lining up with TRBD1. Germline assignment: CDR1 GTSNPN and CDR2 SVGIG (reference sequence). With V trimmed by 3 bases and J by 5 bases, 8 bases remained unmatched. CDR3 size: 14 residues. The CDR3 coding sequence is TGTGCCTGGAGGGGCAGGGGGCGATGGACTGAAGCTTTCTTT. Translated: CAWRGRGRWTEAFF.

The chain carries TRBV5-1 and TRBJ2-7, with 9 bases identical to TRBD1. The germline V gene has CDR1 SGHRS and CDR2 YFSETQ. J lost 7 bases, V lost 4 bases, and 9 bases had no gene match. The CDR3 length is 14 residues. The CDR3 DNA is TGCGCCAGCAGCGCGACCGGGACAGGGTGGGAGCAGTACTTC. It specifies CASSATGTGWEQYF.

This clone has only one observation. The V and J genes are TRBV24-1 and TRBJ1-5; unclear D gene. Germline assignment: CDR1 KGHDR and CDR2 SFDVKD. V was cut by 6 bases and J by 2 bases, with 7 bases left in between. This CDR3 has 13 residues. The CDR3 region is CATSHRGNQPQHF. CDR3 nucleotide sequence: TGTGCCACCAGTCATCGGGGCAATCAGCCCCAGCATTTT.

This clone occurred a few times. The chain recombines TRBV3-1 (or the pseudogene TRBV3-2) with TRBJ2-7; 7 positions agree with TRBD1. V dropped 3 bases and J dropped 5; count of bases not matched to a gene: 7. This CDR3 is built from 14 residues. Per germline, CDR1 LGHDT and CDR2 YNNKEL (reference sequence). CDR3 coding DNA: TGTGCCAGCAGCCACAGACAGGGAAAGGACGAGCAGTACTTC. It translates to CASSHRQGKDEQYF.

The CDR3, as DNA: TGTGCCAGTAGTATAAGGGGGCGAGGAAACACCATATATTTT. As protein: CASSIRGRGNTIYF. The rearrangement joins TRBV19 to TRBJ1-3; 7 bases fit TRBD1. The V and J ends lost 2 bases and 4 bases, in that order; junction bases with no gene match: 2. The germline V gene has CDR1 LNHDA and CDR2 SQIVND (reference sequence). The CDR3 spans 14 residues.

The J gene is TRBJ1-1, the V gene TRBV5-1, with D perhaps TRBD1 (5 bases). Germline CDR1 and CDR2: SGHRS and YFSETQ. The V and J ends lost 0 bases and 0 bases respectively, with 15 bases between them. The CDR3 extends over 17 amino acids. CDR3: CASSLGDRRHLNTEAFF. The DNA for the CDR3 is TGCGCCAGCAGCTTGGGTGACAGACGGCACCTGAACACTGAAGCTTTCTTT.

This CDR3 is CASSPNPPLSSGANVLTF. CDR3 DNA sequence: TGCGCCAGCAGCCCCAACCCCCCCCTTAGCTCTGGGGCCAACGTCCTGACTTTC. The J gene is TRBJ2-6, the V gene TRBV4-3, with D unresolved. From germline, CDR1 is LGHNA and CDR2 YSLEER. CDR3 length: 18 residues. V was trimmed by 4 bases and J by 0 bases, leaving 16 bases between them.

This chain joins TRBV28 and TRBJ1-5; perhaps TRBD1 as D (5 bases). The length of the CDR3 is 15 residues. Trimming shortened V by 10 bases and J by 1 base, and 17 bases separated the two germline ends. Germline assignment: CDR1 MDHEN and CDR2 SYDVKM. CDR3 sequence: CATGRVGGSNQPQHF. The CDR3 region has the DNA TGTGCCACCGGTCGGGTCGGGGGGAGCAATCAGCCCCAGCATTTT.

This chain uses TRBV3-1 (or the pseudogene TRBV3-2) with TRBJ2-1; 8 bases agree with TRBD2. This CDR3 has 17 residues. V lost 1 base to trimming and J lost 0 bases; unmatched junction nucleotides: 5. From germline, CDR1 is LGHDT and CDR2 YNNKEL (reference sequence). CDR3 loop: CASSQGVAGFSYNEQFF. The CDR3 DNA reads as TGTGCCAGCAGCCAAGGAGTAGCGGGGTTCTCCTACAATGAGCAGTTCTTC.

The gene calls are TRBV6-5 and TRBJ2-5; TRBD1 matches 7 bases. Germline assignment: CDR1 MNHEY and CDR2 SVGAGI. The CDR3 covers 14 residues. Trimming took 5 bases from V and 2 from J; bases not matched to a gene: 5. The CDR3 DNA reads TGTGCCAGCAGTCGGACAGGCCTACAAGAGACCCAGTACTTC. Translation: CASSRTGLQETQYF.